Below are 10 T cell receptor beta chains sequenced from a single sample in a study of T-cell memory formation after mild COVID-19. From the 5' RACE reads, TCRdb called clonotypes with MiXCR, one entry per CDR3 protein. Of 500,000 to 600,000 distinct CDR3 sequences in the sample, approximately 19% were seen once. Sequences were obtained from PBMCs or a T cell subset sorted from them (not recorded which). The receptors originated from an adult woman who had mild COVID-19 (a few samples of this study predate the infection). Cell type and time point are not known.

V and J are TRBV5-6 and TRBJ2-7, with TRBD1 matching 8 bases. Per germline, CDR1 SGHDT and CDR2 YYEEEE. This CDR3 contains 14 residues. The V and J ends lost 7 bases and 3 bases, in that order; junction bases with no gene match: 9. CDR3 sequence: CASGPGQGIYEQYF. The DNA of the CDR3 is TGTGCCAGCGGCCCCGGACAGGGAATCTACGAGCAGTACTTC.

The gene calls are TRBV4-1 and TRBJ1-2; TRBD1 aligns across 7 bases. The CDR3 runs to 14 residues. Germline assignment: CDR1 MGHRA and CDR2 YSYEKL. Losses at the gene ends were 6 bases for V and 4 bases for J; bases not matched to a gene: 8. CDR3 coding DNA: TGCGCCAGCAGTCGAGACACAGGGGCCTATGGCTACACCTTC. This codes for CASSRDTGAYGYTF.

This clonotype was seen a handful of times. This sequence joins TRBV11-2 and TRBJ2-6, with D tentatively TRBD2 (5 bases). The CDR3 runs 15 residues. Germline V gene data show CDR1 as SGHAT and CDR2 as FQNNGV. Trimming left V 5 bases short and J 0 bases short, with 8 bases between. CDR3 nucleotide sequence: TGTGCCAGCAGCCCGGGGTACTCTGGGGCCAACGTCCTGACTTTC. Its translation is CASSPGYSGANVLTF.

The V and J genes are TRBV6-5 and TRBJ1-1; 7 bases are a match to TRBD1. Germline CDR1 MNHEY, CDR2 SVGAGI. The CDR3 runs 16 residues. After removal of 2 bases from V and 6 bases from J, the junction contained 12 bases not matched to a gene. The chain's CDR3 is CASSYGTGALYAEAFF. The CDR3 coding sequence is TGTGCCAGCAGTTACGGCACAGGGGCATTGTACGCTGAAGCTTTCTTT.

The chain couples TRBV4-3 to TRBJ2-1; maybe TRBD2 (5 bases). Trimming took off 4 bases at V and 7 bases at J, with 11 bases between the two ends. CDR3 length: 13 residues. Germline loops: CDR1 LGHNA, CDR2 YSLEER. CDR3 DNA: TGCGCCAGCAGCCCCGGGAATGGGAATGAGCAGTTCTTC. It translates to CASSPGNGNEQFF.

This clonotype was observed at least ten times. In DNA, the CDR3 is TGTGCCAGCAGTTTAGAGGGGGGCCTAAACACTGAAGCTTTCTTT. The encoded protein is CASSLEGGLNTEAFF. The rearrangement joins TRBV12-3 or TRBV12-4 to TRBJ1-1; perhaps TRBD1 as D (6 bases). The CDR3 loop spans 15 amino acids. V was pared by 1 base and J by 2 bases, with 11 bases between.

This clonotype was seen many times. The chain uses TRBV27 and TRBJ2-1; TRBD2 matches at 11 bases. The length of the CDR3 is 14 residues. The trim removed 8 bases at V and 3 bases at J, leaving 3 bases unmatched. CDR1 and CDR2 (germline): MNHEY, SMNVEV (reference sequence). DNA of the CDR3: TGTGCCAGCCGAGGGACTAGCGGCTACAATGAGCAGTTCTTC. This codes for CASRGTSGYNEQFF.

The rearrangement links TRBV15 to TRBJ1-2, with D uncertain. CDR1 is LNHNV, CDR2 YYDKDF, per germline (reference sequence). The CDR3 contains 15 residues. V was clipped by 4 bases and J by 4 bases, with 16 bases between them. CDR3 protein: CATSISQVLGYGYTF. The CDR3 DNA reads as TGTGCCACCAGCATTTCCCAGGTTCTCGGCTATGGCTACACCTTC.

This chain joins TRBV7-6 and TRBJ2-7, with D perhaps TRBD1 (5 bases). Per the germline V gene, CDR1 is SGHVS and CDR2 is FNYEAQ. Trimming took 5 bases from V and 5 from J, leaving 19 bases between them. This CDR3 region has 15 residues. CDR3 nucleotide sequence: TGTGCCAGCAGCCCGTACAGATCCCTAGGGGACGAGCAGTACTTC. This codes for CASSPYRSLGDEQYF.

The chain joins TRBV20-1 to TRBJ2-7; TRBD2 aligns across 11 bases. Germline V gene lookup returns CDR1 DFQATT and CDR2 SNEGSKA (reference sequence). The CDR3 sequence is 17 residues long. J lost 6 bases, V lost 0 bases, and 13 bases had no gene match. CDR3 in DNA: TGCAGTGCTAGAGATGCCCGGACTAGCGGGCGGTGGGGCGAGCAGTACTTC. Protein sequence: CSARDARTSGRWGEQYF.